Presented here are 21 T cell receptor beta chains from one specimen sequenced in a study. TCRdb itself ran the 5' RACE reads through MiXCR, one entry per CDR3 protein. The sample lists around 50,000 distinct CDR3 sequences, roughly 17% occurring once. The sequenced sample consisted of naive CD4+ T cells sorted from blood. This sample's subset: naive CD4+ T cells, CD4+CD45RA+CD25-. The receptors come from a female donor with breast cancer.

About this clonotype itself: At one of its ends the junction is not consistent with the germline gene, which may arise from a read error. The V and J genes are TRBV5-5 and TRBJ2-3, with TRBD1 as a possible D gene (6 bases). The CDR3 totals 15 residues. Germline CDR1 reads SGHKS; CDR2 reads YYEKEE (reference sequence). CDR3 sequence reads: CASTFARGLPDTQYF. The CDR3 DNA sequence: TGTGCCAGCACCTTCGCGAGGGGGTTACCAGATACGCAGTACTTT. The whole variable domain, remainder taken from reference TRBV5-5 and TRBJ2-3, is DAGVTQSPTHLIKTRGQQVTLRCSPISGHKSVSWYQQVLGQGPQFIFQYYEKEERGRGNFPDRFSARQFPNYSSELNVNALLLGDSALYLCASTFARGLPDTQYFGPGTRLTVL.

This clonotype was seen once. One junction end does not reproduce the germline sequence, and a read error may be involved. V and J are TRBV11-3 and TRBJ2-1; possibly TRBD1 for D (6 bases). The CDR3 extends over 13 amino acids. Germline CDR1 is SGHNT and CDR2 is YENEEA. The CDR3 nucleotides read TGTGCCAGTAGCTTTACAGGGAAGCATGAGCAGTTCTTC. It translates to CASSFTGKHEQFF.

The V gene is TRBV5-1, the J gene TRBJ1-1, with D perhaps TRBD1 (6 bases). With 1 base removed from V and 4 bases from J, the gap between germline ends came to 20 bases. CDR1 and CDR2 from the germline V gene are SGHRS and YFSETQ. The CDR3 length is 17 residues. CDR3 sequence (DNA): TGCGCCAGCAGCTTGAATCGGGGGGCAAAAGGTAGCACTGAAGCTTTCTTT. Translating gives CASSLNRGAKGSTEAFF.

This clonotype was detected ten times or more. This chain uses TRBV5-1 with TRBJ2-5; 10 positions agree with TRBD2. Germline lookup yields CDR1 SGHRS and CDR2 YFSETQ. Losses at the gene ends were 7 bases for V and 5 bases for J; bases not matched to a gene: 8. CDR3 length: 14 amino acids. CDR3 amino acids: CASGGLAGDETQYF. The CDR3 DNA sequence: TGCGCCAGCGGAGGTCTAGCGGGAGATGAGACCCAGTACTTC.

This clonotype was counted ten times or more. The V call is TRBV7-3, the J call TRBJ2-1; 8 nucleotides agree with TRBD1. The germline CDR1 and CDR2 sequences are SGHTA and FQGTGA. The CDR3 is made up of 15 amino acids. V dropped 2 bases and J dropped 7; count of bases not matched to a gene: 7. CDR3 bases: TGTGCCAGCAGCTTAGGGACAGGCCTGACAAATGAGCAGTTCTTC. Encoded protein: CASSLGTGLTNEQFF.

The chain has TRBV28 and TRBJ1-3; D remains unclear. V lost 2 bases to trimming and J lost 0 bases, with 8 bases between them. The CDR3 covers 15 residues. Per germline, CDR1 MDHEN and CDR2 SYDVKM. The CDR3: CASSLGAYSGNTIYF. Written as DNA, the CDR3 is TGTGCCAGCAGTTTAGGCGCCTACTCTGGAAACACCATATATTTT.

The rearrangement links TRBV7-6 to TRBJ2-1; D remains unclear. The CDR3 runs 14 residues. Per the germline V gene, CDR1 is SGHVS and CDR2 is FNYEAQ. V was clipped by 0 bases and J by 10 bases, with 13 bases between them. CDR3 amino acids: CASSLAPHGPEQFF. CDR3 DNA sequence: TGTGCCAGCAGCTTAGCGCCCCACGGCCCAGAGCAGTTCTTC.

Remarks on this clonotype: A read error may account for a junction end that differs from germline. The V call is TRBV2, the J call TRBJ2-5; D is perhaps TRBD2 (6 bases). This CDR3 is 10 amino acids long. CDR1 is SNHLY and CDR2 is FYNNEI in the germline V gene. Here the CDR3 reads CASSRETQYF. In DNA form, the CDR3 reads TGTGCCAGCAGTCGGGAGACCCAGTACTTT.

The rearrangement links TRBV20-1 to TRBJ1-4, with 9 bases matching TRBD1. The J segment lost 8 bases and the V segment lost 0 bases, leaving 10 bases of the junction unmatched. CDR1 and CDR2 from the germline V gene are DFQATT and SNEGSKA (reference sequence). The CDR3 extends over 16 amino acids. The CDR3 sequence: CSARDSGTDRGEKLFF. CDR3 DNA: TGCAGTGCTAGAGATTCGGGCACGGACAGGGGCGAAAAACTGTTTTTT.

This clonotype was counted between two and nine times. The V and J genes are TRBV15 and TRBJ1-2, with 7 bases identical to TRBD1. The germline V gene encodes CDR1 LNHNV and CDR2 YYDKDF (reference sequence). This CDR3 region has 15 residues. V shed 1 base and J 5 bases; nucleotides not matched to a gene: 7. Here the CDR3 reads CATSRGRAGGYGYTF. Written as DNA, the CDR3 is TGTGCCACCAGCAGAGGTCGGGCAGGGGGGTATGGCTACACCTTC.

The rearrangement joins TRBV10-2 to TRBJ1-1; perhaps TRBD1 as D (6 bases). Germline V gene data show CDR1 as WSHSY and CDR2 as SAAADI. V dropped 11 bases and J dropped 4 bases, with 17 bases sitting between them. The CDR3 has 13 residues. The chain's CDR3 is CAGSGTHCTEAFF. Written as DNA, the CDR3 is TGCGCCGGCTCCGGGACACATTGCACTGAAGCTTTCTTT.

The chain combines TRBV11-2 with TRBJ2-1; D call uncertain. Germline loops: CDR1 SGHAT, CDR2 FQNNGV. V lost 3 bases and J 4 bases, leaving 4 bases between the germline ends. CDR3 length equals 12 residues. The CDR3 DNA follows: TGTGCCAGCAGCTTGCAATACAATGAGCAGTTCTTC. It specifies CASSLQYNEQFF. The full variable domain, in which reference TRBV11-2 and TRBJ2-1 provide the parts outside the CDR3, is EAGVAQSPRYKIIEKRQSVAFWCNPISGHATLYWYQQILGQGPKLLIQFQNNGVVDDSQLPKDRFSAERLKGVDSTLKIQPAKLEDSAVYLCASSLQYNEQFFGPGTRLTVL.

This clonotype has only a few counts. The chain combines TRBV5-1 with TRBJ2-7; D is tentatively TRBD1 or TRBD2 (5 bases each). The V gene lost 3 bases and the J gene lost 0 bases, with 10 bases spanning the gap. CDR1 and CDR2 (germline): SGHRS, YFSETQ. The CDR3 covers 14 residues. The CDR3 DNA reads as TGCGCCAGCAGCTACGGGACCAACTCCTACGAGCAGTACTTC. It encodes CASSYGTNSYEQYF.

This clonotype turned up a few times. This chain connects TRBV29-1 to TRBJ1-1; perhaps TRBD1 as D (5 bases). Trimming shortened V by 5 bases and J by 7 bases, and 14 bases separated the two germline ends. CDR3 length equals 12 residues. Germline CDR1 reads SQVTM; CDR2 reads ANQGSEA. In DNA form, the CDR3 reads TGCAGCGTTCAGGGCCGCAGACGTGAAGCTTTCTTT. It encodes CSVQGRRREAFF.

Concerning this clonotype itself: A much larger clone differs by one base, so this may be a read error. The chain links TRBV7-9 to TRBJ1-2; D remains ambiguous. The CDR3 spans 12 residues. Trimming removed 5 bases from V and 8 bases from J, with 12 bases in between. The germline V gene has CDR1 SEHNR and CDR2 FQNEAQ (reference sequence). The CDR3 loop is CASSRHDRGYTF. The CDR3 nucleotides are TGTGCCAGCAGCCGACATGATCGCGGCTACACCTTC.

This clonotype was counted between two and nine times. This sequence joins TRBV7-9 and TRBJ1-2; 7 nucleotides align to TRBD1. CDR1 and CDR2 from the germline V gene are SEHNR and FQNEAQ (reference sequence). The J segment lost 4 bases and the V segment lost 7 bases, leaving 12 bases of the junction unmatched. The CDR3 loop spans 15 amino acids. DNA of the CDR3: TGTGCCAGCACATTCAACCACAGGGGTGGCTATGGCTACACCTTC. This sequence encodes CASTFNHRGGYGYTF.

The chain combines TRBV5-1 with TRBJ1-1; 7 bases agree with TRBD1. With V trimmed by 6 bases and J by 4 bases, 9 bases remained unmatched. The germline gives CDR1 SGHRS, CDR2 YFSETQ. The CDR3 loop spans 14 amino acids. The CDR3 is CASTPPGQTTEAFF. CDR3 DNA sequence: TGCGCCAGCACCCCCCCGGGACAGACCACTGAAGCTTTCTTT.

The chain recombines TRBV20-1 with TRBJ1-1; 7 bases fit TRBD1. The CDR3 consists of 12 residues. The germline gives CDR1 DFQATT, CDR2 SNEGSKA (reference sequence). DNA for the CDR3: TGCAACCCGGGACAGTCGGACACTGAAGCTTTCTTT. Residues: CNPGQSDTEAFF.

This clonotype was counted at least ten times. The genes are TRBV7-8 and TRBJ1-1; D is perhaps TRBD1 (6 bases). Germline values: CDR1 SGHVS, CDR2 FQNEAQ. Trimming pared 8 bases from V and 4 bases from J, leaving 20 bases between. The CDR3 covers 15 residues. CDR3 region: CASLVGGRGSTEAFF. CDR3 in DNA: TGTGCCAGCCTAGTGGGGGGCCGAGGGAGCACTGAAGCTTTCTTT.

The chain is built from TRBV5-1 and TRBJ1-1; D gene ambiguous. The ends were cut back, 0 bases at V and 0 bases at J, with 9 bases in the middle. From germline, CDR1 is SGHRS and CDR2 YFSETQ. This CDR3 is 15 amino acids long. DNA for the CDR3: TGCGCCAGCAGCTTGGGCGTCGACATGAACACTGAAGCTTTCTTT. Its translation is CASSLGVDMNTEAFF.

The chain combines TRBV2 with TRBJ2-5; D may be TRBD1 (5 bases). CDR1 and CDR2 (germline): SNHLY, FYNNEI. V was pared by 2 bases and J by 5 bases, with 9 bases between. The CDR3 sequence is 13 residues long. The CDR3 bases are TGTGCCAGCAGTGAACAGGGATGGGAGACCCAGTACTTC. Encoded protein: CASSEQGWETQYF.